The next 2 T cell receptor beta chains were all read from a single sample in a study of T cell repertoires in cytomegalovirus infection. TCRdb passed the reads through MiXCR, listing each CDR3 protein once. Of fewer than 700,000 distinct CDR3 sequences in the sample, 20% to 30% were seen once. Source material: CD8+ T cells from PBMCs. Receptors originate from a human donor in good health (CMV status not recorded). Some clones in this sample may be carry-over from other donors' samples.

This clonotype appeared a few times. The junction departs from germline at one end; a sequencing error may be responsible. The chain recombines TRBV4-1 with TRBJ1-2, with 7 nucleotides matching TRBD1. The CDR3 runs 17 residues. Per the germline V gene, CDR1 is MGHRA and CDR2 is YSYEKL. The CDR3: CASSQALRTGGDYGYTF. CDR3 in DNA: TGTGCCAGCAGCCAAGCCCTTAGGACAGGAGGGGACTATGGCTACACCTTC.

The chain couples TRBV27 to TRBJ2-1; 11 bases fit TRBD2. The CDR3 spans 16 residues. Germline V gene lookup returns CDR1 MNHEY and CDR2 SMNVEV (reference sequence). V shed 0 bases, J shed 7 bases, and the junction held 5 bases outside the gene matches. CDR3 sequence: CASSLSVAGGKNEQFF. CDR3 sequence (DNA): TGTGCCAGCAGTTTATCAGTAGCGGGGGGGAAAAATGAGCAGTTCTTC.